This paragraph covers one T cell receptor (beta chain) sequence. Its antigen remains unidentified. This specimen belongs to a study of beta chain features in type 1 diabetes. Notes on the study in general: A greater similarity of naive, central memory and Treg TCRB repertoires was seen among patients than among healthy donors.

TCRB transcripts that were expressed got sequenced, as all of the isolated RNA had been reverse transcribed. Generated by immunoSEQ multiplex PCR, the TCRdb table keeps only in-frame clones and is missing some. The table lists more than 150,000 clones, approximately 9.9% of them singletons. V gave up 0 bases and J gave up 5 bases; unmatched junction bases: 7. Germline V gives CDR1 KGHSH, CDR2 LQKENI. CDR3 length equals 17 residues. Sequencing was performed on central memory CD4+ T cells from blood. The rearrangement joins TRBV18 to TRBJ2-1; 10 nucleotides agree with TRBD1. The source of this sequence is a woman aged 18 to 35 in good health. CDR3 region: CASSPPVGTGVHNEQFF. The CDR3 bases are TGTGCCAGCTCACCACCGGTGGGGACAGGGGTACACAATGAGCAGTTCTTC. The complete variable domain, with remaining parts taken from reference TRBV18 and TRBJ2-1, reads NAGVMQNPRHLVRRRGQEARLRCSPMKGHSHVYWYRQLPEEGLKFMVYLQKENIIDESGMPKERFSAEFPKEGPSILRIQQVVRGDSAAYFCASSPPVGTGVHNEQFFGPGTRLTVL.